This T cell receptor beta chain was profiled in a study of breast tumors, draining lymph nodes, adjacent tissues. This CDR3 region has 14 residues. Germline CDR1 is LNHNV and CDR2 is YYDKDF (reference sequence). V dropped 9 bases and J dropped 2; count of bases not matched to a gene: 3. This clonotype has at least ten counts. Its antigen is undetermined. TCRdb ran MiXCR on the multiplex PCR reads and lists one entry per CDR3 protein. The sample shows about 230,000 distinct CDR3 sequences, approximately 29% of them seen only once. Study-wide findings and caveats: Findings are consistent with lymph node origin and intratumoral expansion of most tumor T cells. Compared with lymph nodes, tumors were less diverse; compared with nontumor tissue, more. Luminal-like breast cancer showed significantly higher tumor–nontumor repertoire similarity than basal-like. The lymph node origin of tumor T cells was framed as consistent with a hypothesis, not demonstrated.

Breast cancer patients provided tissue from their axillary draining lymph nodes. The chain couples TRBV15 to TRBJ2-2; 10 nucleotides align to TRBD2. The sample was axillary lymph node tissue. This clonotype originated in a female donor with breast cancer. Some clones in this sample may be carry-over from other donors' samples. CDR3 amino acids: CATGTSANTGELFF. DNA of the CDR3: TGTGCCACGGGGACTAGCGCAAACACCGGGGAGCTGTTTTTT.